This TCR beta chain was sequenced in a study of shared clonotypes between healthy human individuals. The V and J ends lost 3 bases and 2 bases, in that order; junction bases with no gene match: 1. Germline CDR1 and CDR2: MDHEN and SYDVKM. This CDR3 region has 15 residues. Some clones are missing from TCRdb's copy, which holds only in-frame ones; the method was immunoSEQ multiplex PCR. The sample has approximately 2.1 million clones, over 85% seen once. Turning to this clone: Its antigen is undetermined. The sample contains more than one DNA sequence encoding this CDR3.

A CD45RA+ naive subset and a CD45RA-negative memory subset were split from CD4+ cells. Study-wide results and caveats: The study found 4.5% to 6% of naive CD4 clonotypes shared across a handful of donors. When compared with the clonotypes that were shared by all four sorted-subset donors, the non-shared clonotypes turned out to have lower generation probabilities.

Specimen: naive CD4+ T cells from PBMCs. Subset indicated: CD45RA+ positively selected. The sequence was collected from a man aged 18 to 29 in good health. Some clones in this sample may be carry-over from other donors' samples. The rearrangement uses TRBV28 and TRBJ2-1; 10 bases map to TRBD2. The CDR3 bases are TGTGCCAGCAGTTTGAGCGGGAGGGCCTACAATGAGCAGTTCTTC. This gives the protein CASSLSGRAYNEQFF.